This is a list of T cell receptor beta chains from one sample in a study of blood T cell repertoires in COVID-19. Assay: immunoSEQ multiplex PCR; the TCRdb copy retains only in-frame clones and omits some. The data hold approximately 220,000 clones, with less than 90% observed a single time. Source material: PBMCs or T cells enriched from blood (not recorded which). The receptors here all came from a woman in her 40s who had recovered from COVID-19. The CDR3 runs from the conserved cysteine through the conserved F or W. The D gene is left open where the match is weak. Clone sizes are given selectively: once, few, many, or a class where the clone is expanded.

v_call,j_call,clone_size,d_call,cdr3_aa,cdr3_nt
TRBV5-1,TRBJ1-1,NA,TRBD1,CASSREGYRGNTEAFF,TGCGCCAGCAGTCGTGAAGGCTACAGGGGCAACACTGAAGCTTTCTTT
TRBV9,TRBJ2-1,NA,NA,CASSVVWQGGYNEQFF,TGTGCCAGCAGCGTAGTCTGGCAGGGGGGCTACAATGAGCAGTTCTTC
TRBV10-3,TRBJ2-2,NA,TRBD2,CAIKALAVSEELFF,TGTGCCATCAAGGCACTAGCGGTTTCCGAGGAGCTGTTTTTT
TRBV18,TRBJ1-2,NA,NA,CASSPLGRDRNYGYTF,TGTGCCAGCTCACCCCTTGGGAGGGATCGCAACTATGGCTACACCTTC
TRBV29-1,TRBJ1-5,once,TRBD1,CSVGQGLGQPQHF,TGCAGCGTGGGACAGGGGCTCGGTCAGCCCCAGCATTTT
TRBV25-1,TRBJ1-1,NA,NA,CASSGRQRAEAFF,TGTGCCAGCAGTGGACGACAGCGGGCGGAAGCTTTCTTT
TRBV27,TRBJ2-3,NA,NA,CASSPLWTTSTDTQYF,TGTGCCAGCAGTCCACTATGGACTACCAGCACAGATACGCAGTATTTT
TRBV3-1/TRBV3-2,TRBJ1-1,NA,NA,CASSERAEAFF,TGTGCCAGCAGCGAACGCGCTGAAGCTTTCTTT
TRBV5-1,TRBJ2-3,NA,TRBD2,CASSLAPPEVAGGRDTQYF,TGCGCCAGCAGCTTGGCCCCCCCGGAGGTAGCGGGAGGGCGTGATACGCAGTATTTT
TRBV28,TRBJ1-1,NA,NA,CATSADLNTEAFF,TGTGCCACCTCCGCCGACTTGAACACTGAAGCTTTCTTT
TRBV21-1,TRBJ2-1,NA,NA,CASSKGGTGGNEQFF,TGTGCCAGCAGCAAAGGGGGCACGGGTGGGAATGAGCAGTTCTTC
TRBV12-5,TRBJ1-1,NA,NA,CASGSIAHIQVPNTEAFF,TGTGCTAGTGGTTCGATAGCCCACATACAGGTCCCGAACACTGAAGCTTTCTTT
TRBV5-1,TRBJ2-3,NA,TRBD2,CASSRRTSGRGGADTQYF,TGCGCCAGCAGCCGGCGGACTAGCGGGAGGGGGGGCGCAGATACGCAGTATTTT
TRBV24-1,TRBJ2-7,NA,NA,CATSEGTSSYEQYF,TGTGCCACCAGTGAAGGCACTAGCAGCTACGAGCAGTACTTC
TRBV7-9,TRBJ2-7,NA,TRBD2,CASAYPTRLAGSYEQYF,TGTGCCAGCGCTTACCCCACGAGACTAGCGGGATCCTACGAGCAGTACTTC
TRBV11-3,TRBJ2-1,NA,TRBD2,CASSPTGAGEGNEQFF,TGTGCCAGCAGCCCGACTGGGGCGGGAGAAGGAAATGAGCAGTTCTTC
TRBV27,TRBJ2-3,NA,TRBD2,CASSSPPKGGYKDTQYF,TGTGCCAGCAGTTCCCCCCCTAAGGGAGGGTACAAAGATACGCAGTATTTT
TRBV5-6,TRBJ2-1,few,NA,CASSSWEGEGDANEQFF,TGTGCCAGCAGCTCGTGGGAGGGGGAGGGAGATGCTAATGAGCAGTTCTTC
TRBV6-5,TRBJ1-3,NA,NA,CASSGSKQGGNTIYF,TGTGCCAGCTCAGGGTCCAAACAGGGTGGAAACACCATATATTTT
TRBV11-2,TRBJ2-7,NA,TRBD1,CASSLKHPGQGFGEQYF,TGTGCCAGCAGCTTGAAACATCCGGGACAGGGGTTCGGGGAGCAGTACTTC
TRBV19,TRBJ2-2,once,NA,CASSITRGTGELFF,TGTGCCAGTAGTATCACCAGGGGCACCGGGGAGCTGTTTTTT
TRBV11-3,TRBJ1-2,NA,NA,CASSSDRNYGYTF,TGTGCCAGCAGCTCGGACAGAAACTATGGCTACACCTTC
TRBV10-3,TRBJ1-2,NA,NA,CAIKEGLAEVYGYTF,TGTGCCATCAAAGAGGGACTTGCGGAGGTCTATGGCTACACCTTC
TRBV19,TRBJ2-7,few,NA,CASSLQGGVGLEVYEQYF,TGTGCCAGTAGTCTACAGGGGGGCGTCGGACTAGAGGTTTACGAGCAGTACTTC
TRBV10-3,TRBJ2-3,few,NA,CAISIASREDTQYF,TGTGCCATATCAATCGCTTCGAGGGAAGATACGCAGTATTTT
TRBV21-1,TRBJ2-1,NA,NA,CASSKNRDNEQFF,TGTGCCAGCAGCAAGAACAGGGACAATGAGCAGTTCTTC
TRBV6-2/TRBV6-3,TRBJ2-2,NA,NA,CASSYSPGLSNTGELFF,TGTGCCAGCAGTTACTCGCCGGGACTGTCGAACACCGGGGAGCTGTTTTTT
TRBV11-2,TRBJ2-1,NA,NA,CASSLLAPGATIRNEQFF,TGTGCCAGCAGCTTACTAGCCCCAGGGGCCACCATCCGCAATGAGCAGTTCTTC
TRBV28,TRBJ1-3,NA,NA,CASSLGSIQGLSGNTIYF,TGTGCCAGCAGTTTAGGGTCGATTCAGGGGCTGTCTGGAAACACCATATATTTT
TRBV11-2,TRBJ1-2,NA,NA,CASRSPGVEGYTF,TGTGCCAGCCGCTCACCAGGGGTCGAAGGCTACACCTTC
TRBV7-2,TRBJ2-7,NA,NA,CASSPLGEQYF,TGTGCCAGCAGCCCCCTCGGTGAGCAGTACTTC
TRBV7-3,TRBJ2-7,NA,NA,CASSLTGHRSYEQYF,TGTGCCAGCAGCTTAACGGGGCATCGGAGCTACGAGCAGTACTTC
TRBV27,TRBJ2-3,NA,NA,CASRGGSRTDTQYF,TGTGCCAGCAGAGGGGGTAGCCGCACAGATACGCAGTATTTT
TRBV6-2/TRBV6-3,TRBJ2-3,NA,TRBD2,CASSYISGRRDTQYF,TGTGCCAGCAGTTATATCAGCGGGAGACGAGATACGCAGTATTTT
TRBV13,TRBJ2-1,NA,TRBD1,CASSLGWQGALNEQFF,TGTGCCAGCAGCTTAGGATGGCAGGGGGCTTTGAATGAGCAGTTCTTC
TRBV5-1,TRBJ2-1,NA,TRBD2,CASSFIPAGGDNEQFF,TGCGCCAGCAGCTTTATTCCGGCGGGAGGGGATAATGAGCAGTTCTTC
TRBV5-1,TRBJ2-2,NA,TRBD2,CASSPGLAGPGELFF,TGCGCCAGCAGCCCCGGACTAGCTGGGCCCGGGGAGCTGTTTTTT
TRBV29-1,TRBJ1-2,NA,NA,CSVETTLYGYTF,TGCAGCGTTGAGACGACACTCTATGGCTACACCTTC
TRBV3-1/TRBV3-2,TRBJ2-5,NA,NA,CASSQDPQWQETQYF,TGTGCCAGCAGCCAAGATCCCCAGTGGCAAGAGACCCAGTACTTC
TRBV24-1,TRBJ2-7,NA,NA,CATSNSGSLLEQYF,TGTGCCACCAGTAATTCAGGGTCCCTCCTCGAGCAGTACTTC
TRBV4-3,TRBJ1-3,NA,NA,CASSQEILRGNTIYF,TGCGCCAGCAGCCAAGAAATACTTCGAGGAAACACCATATATTTT
TRBV7-9,TRBJ1-2,few,NA,CASSSNADSHSIYGYTF,TGTGCCAGCAGCTCCAACGCGGACAGCCACTCTATCTATGGCTACACCTTC
TRBV30,TRBJ2-2,NA,NA,CAWSVLNTGELFF,TGTGCCTGGAGTGTACTGAACACCGGGGAGCTGTTTTTT
TRBV4-2,TRBJ1-1,NA,NA,CASSQDLEDMNTEAFF,TGTGCCAGCAGCCAAGATCTCGAGGACATGAACACTGAAGCTTTCTTT
TRBV28,TRBJ2-7,NA,NA,CASSPQSPLTYEQYF,TGTGCCAGCAGTCCGCAGTCCCCACTAACCTACGAGCAGTACTTC
TRBV7-2,TRBJ2-6,NA,TRBD2,CASSPVRGGKDLTF,TGTGCCAGCAGCCCCGTCCGGGGGGGGAAAGACCTGACTTTC
TRBV11-2,TRBJ2-3,NA,NA,CASSLKNTQYF,TGTGCCAGCAGCCTAAAAAATACGCAGTATTTT
TRBV5-1,TRBJ2-2,NA,TRBD2,CASSATSGYTGELFF,TGCGCCAGCAGCGCGACTAGCGGTTACACCGGGGAGCTGTTTTTT
TRBV11-2,TRBJ2-1,few,TRBD2,CASSNPLSGIVRQFF,TGTGCCAGCAGCAATCCCCTTAGCGGGATAGTTCGGCAGTTCTTC
TRBV5-1,TRBJ2-3,NA,TRBD1,CASSLAGGQDTQYF,TGCGCCAGCAGCTTGGCAGGGGGACAAGATACGCAGTATTTT
TRBV11-2,TRBJ1-1,once,NA,CASSLTRGTTEAFF,TGTGCCAGCAGCTTAACGCGGGGGACCACTGAAGCTTTCTTT
TRBV27,TRBJ2-3,NA,TRBD2,CASSFSGRARGPDTQYF,TGTGCCAGCAGTTTCAGTGGGAGGGCCCGAGGACCAGATACGCAGTATTTT
TRBV29-1,TRBJ2-5,NA,NA,CSASLGGETQYF,TGCAGCGCTTCCTTGGGAGGAGAGACCCAGTACTTC
TRBV9,TRBJ1-2,few,TRBD1,CASSASQGLGYGYTF,TGTGCCAGCAGCGCCTCACAGGGGTTGGGCTATGGCTACACCTTC
TRBV27,TRBJ2-3,NA,TRBD1,CASRTGGTDTQYF,TGTGCCAGCAGGACAGGGGGAACAGATACGCAGTATTTT
TRBV12-3/TRBV12-4,TRBJ2-1,once,TRBD2,CASSEGLATQFF,TGTGCCAGCAGCGAGGGACTAGCCACACAGTTCTTC